Following are 32 T cell receptor beta chains from one sample sequenced in a study of patients and donors after allogeneic stem cell transplantation. A single record per CDR3 protein comes from TCRdb applying MiXCR to the RT-PCR reads. Of over 400,000 distinct CDR3 sequences in the sample, more than 15% were seen once. Sample: blood, either unsorted or a sorted T cell fraction (not recorded which). The origin of the receptors is a human donor who was either an allogeneic HSCT recipient or a stem cell or donor lymphocyte infusion donor (not recorded which). It is not recorded whose cells these are; they may come from a transplant donor.

This clonotype has at least ten counts. This chain uses TRBV12-3 or TRBV12-4 with TRBJ1-5; TRBD1 might be the D (5 bases). V lost 7 bases, J lost 1 base, and 14 bases lay in between. The CDR3 sequence is 15 residues long. The CDR3 DNA is TGTGCCAGCACTCGGGACGGTCTGAGCAATCAGCCCCAGCATTTT. This codes for CASTRDGLSNQPQHF.

The rearrangement uses TRBV20-1 and TRBJ2-3; the match to TRBD2 covers 9 bases. The CDR3 covers 15 residues. Germline V gives CDR1 DFQATT, CDR2 SNEGSKA (reference sequence). J lost 2 bases, V lost 6 bases, and 9 bases had no gene match. In nucleotides, the CDR3 is TGCAGTGCCGTGCGGGGGGGCCGTCCCACAGATACGCAGTATTTT. It yields the protein CSAVRGGRPTDTQYF.

There are a few counts of this clonotype. This chain connects TRBV12-3 or TRBV12-4 to TRBJ1-1, with 10 bases lining up with TRBD1. V trimming: 3 bases; J trimming: 4 bases; junction bases outside the gene matches: 2. The CDR3 has 14 amino acids. The CDR3 loop is CASSFRTGGTEAFF. CDR3 coding DNA: TGTGCCAGCAGTTTCAGGACAGGGGGCACTGAAGCTTTCTTT.

The chain couples TRBV20-1 to TRBJ1-2, with a tentative D call TRBD1 (5 bases). V shed 1 base and J shed 2 bases, with 8 bases lying between them. The germline V gene encodes CDR1 DFQATT and CDR2 SNEGSKA (reference sequence). This CDR3 contains 13 residues. This CDR3 is CSARAAGNYGYTF. The DNA of the CDR3 is TGCAGTGCTAGAGCTGCAGGGAACTATGGCTACACCTTC.

The chain is built from TRBV7-2 and TRBJ2-1; D is possibly TRBD2 (6 bases). Germline CDR1 reads SGHTA; CDR2 reads FQGNSA. CDR3 size: 15 residues. Deletions cut 2 bases from V and 4 bases from J, with 12 bases between. The CDR3 loop is CASSLRDFAYNEQFF. The CDR3 DNA reads as TGTGCCAGCAGCTTAAGGGACTTCGCATACAATGAGCAGTTCTTC.

This chain uses TRBV28 with TRBJ2-6; perhaps D is TRBD1 or TRBD2 (6 bases each). V lost 8 bases, J lost 4 bases, and 15 bases lay in between. The CDR3 extends over 15 amino acids. The germline V gene has CDR1 MDHEN and CDR2 SYDVKM. CDR3 coding DNA: TGTGCCAGCTCCTCGGGGGCGCGGGGGGCCAACGTCCTGACTTTC. Translation: CASSSGARGANVLTF.

The genes are TRBV20-1 and TRBJ2-7; D unclear. The CDR3 runs 12 residues. V dropped 6 bases and J dropped 3 bases, with 12 bases sitting between them. In germline, CDR1 is DFQATT, CDR2 SNEGSKA (reference sequence). Here the CDR3 reads CSAPARNYEQYF. The DNA for the CDR3 is TGCAGTGCGCCAGCCAGGAACTACGAGCAGTACTTC.

In its sample, this clonotype was seen a few times. The rearrangement links TRBV7-2 to TRBJ2-1; TRBD2 matches 7 bases. The CDR3 loop spans 15 amino acids. Germline V gives CDR1 SGHTA, CDR2 FQGNSA. With V trimmed by 3 bases and J by 2 bases, 4 bases remained unmatched. CDR3 sequence reads: CASSFFGRTYNEQFF. CDR3 coding DNA: TGTGCCAGCAGCTTTTTCGGGAGGACCTACAATGAGCAGTTCTTC.

The chain employs TRBV15 and TRBJ1-1, with 8 positions matching TRBD1. Losses at the gene ends were 0 bases for V and 4 bases for J; bases not matched to a gene: 4. There are 15 residues in the CDR3. CDR1 and CDR2 (germline): LNHNV, YYDKDF (reference sequence). CDR3: CATSRDLDRGTEAFF. The CDR3 DNA is TGTGCCACCAGCAGAGATCTAGACAGGGGCACTGAAGCTTTCTTT.

This clonotype was seen more than once but under ten times. The chain joins TRBV4-3 to TRBJ2-3; D is unresolved. Trimming shortened V by 3 bases and J by 4 bases, and 14 bases separated the two germline ends. Germline V gene lookup returns CDR1 LGHNA and CDR2 YSLEER. The CDR3 loop spans 15 amino acids. The CDR3 nucleotides read TGCGCCAGCAGCCAGGCTGCAGGAAGAGCAGATACGCAGTATTTT. This sequence encodes CASSQAAGRADTQYF.

This clonotype was observed a few times. V gene TRBV12-3 or TRBV12-4 combines with J gene TRBJ1-4; the match to TRBD1 covers 9 bases. The V gene end was trimmed by 6 bases and the J gene end by 6 bases; junction bases not matched to a gene: 5. The CDR3 runs 14 residues. CDR3 sequence: CASSPWTGDEKLFF. The DNA for the CDR3 is TGTGCCAGCAGCCCCTGGACAGGGGATGAAAAACTGTTTTTT.

The chain has TRBV28 and TRBJ2-7, with 8 bases lining up with TRBD2. CDR1 is MDHEN and CDR2 is SYDVKM in the germline V gene. The CDR3 spans 15 residues. The V gene end was trimmed by 5 bases and the J gene end by 7 bases; junction bases not matched to a gene: 13. This CDR3 is CASSPIPSGGGEQYF. The CDR3 DNA sequence: TGTGCCAGCAGTCCCATCCCATCCGGGGGGGGAGAGCAGTACTTC.

The V and J genes are TRBV5-1 and TRBJ2-1, with 8 bases that match TRBD2. The CDR3 is 14 residues long. From germline, CDR1 is SGHRS and CDR2 YFSETQ. With V trimmed by 3 bases and J by 5 bases, 4 bases remained unmatched. Here the CDR3 reads CASSWTSRNNEQFF. DNA of the CDR3: TGCGCCAGCAGCTGGACTAGCCGAAACAATGAGCAGTTCTTC.

This clonotype was detected only a few times. This rearrangement joins TRBV3-1 to TRBJ2-1; tentatively, D is TRBD1 or TRBD2 (5 bases each). The CDR3 sequence is 16 residues long. Germline V gene sequence: CDR1 LGHDT, CDR2 YNNKEL (reference sequence). V was trimmed by 4 bases and J by 3 bases, leaving 16 bases between them. The CDR3 loop reads CASSLPRSGRYNEQFF. The CDR3 coding sequence is TGTGCCAGCAGCCTTCCAAGGTCGGGACGCTACAATGAGCAGTTCTTC.

This chain connects TRBV20-1 to TRBJ2-1; possibly TRBD1 or TRBD2 for D (5 bases each). The V end lost 0 bases, the J end lost 8 bases, and 17 bases lay between the germline ends. This CDR3 spans 15 amino acids. Germline V gene data show CDR1 as DFQATT and CDR2 as SNEGSKA (reference sequence). The CDR3 loop is CSARDPGTRGDEQFF. CDR3 nucleotides: TGCAGTGCTAGAGATCCCGGGACCCGAGGGGATGAGCAGTTCTTC.

This clonotype has more than one count but fewer than ten. V is TRBV6-2 or TRBV6-3 and J is TRBJ2-1; D call uncertain. Per germline, CDR1 MNHEY and CDR2 SVGEGT. The CDR3 covers 15 residues. V shed 5 bases and J shed 0 bases, with 11 bases lying between them. CDR3 nucleotides: TGTGCCAGCAGTCAGCCCCGGCGCTCCTACAATGAGCAGTTCTTC. Residues: CASSQPRRSYNEQFF.

This clonotype was observed a handful of times. This chain connects TRBV20-1 to TRBJ1-5; D is undetermined. CDR3 length equals 14 residues. CDR1 and CDR2 from the germline V gene are DFQATT and SNEGSKA (reference sequence). The ends were cut back, 6 bases at V and 0 bases at J, with 12 bases in the middle. The chain's CDR3 is CSADGRNSNQPQHF. CDR3 coding DNA: TGCAGTGCAGACGGACGGAATAGCAATCAGCCCCAGCATTTT.

The rearrangement joins TRBV5-1 to TRBJ1-2; TRBD1 matches at 7 bases. CDR3 length: 13 residues. CDR1 is SGHRS, CDR2 YFSETQ, per germline. V shed 4 bases, J shed 2 bases, and the junction held 2 bases outside the gene matches. The CDR3 region has the DNA TGCGCCAGCAGCGGGGGACAGAACTATGGCTACACCTTC. Its translation: CASSGGQNYGYTF.

In its sample, this clonotype was seen a few times. The J gene is TRBJ2-7, the V gene TRBV10-3; 9 nucleotides match TRBD1. The CDR3 spans 14 residues. The V and J ends lost 4 bases and 3 bases, in that order; junction bases with no gene match: 4. CDR1 ENHRY and CDR2 SYGVKD come from the germline V gene. CDR3 DNA sequence: TGTGCCATCAGTGTTCCGGGACAGGGCTACGAGCAGTACTTC. Its protein is CAISVPGQGYEQYF.

The chain links TRBV11-2 to TRBJ1-2, with a possible D match to TRBD1 (6 bases). CDR1 is SGHAT and CDR2 is FQNNGV in the germline V gene. The ends were cut back, 4 bases at V and 2 bases at J, with 20 bases in the middle. The length of the CDR3 is 17 residues. The CDR3, as DNA: TGTGCCAGCAGCTCACTCATCTCAGGGGTGACCAACTATGGCTACACCTTC. Translation: CASSSLISGVTNYGYTF.

There are a few counts of this clonotype. One base away lies a much larger clone, so this may be a sequencing read error. The gene calls are TRBV30 and TRBJ1-1; D unresolved. The V end lost 3 bases, the J end lost 1 base, and 3 bases lay between the germline ends. The germline V gene encodes CDR1 GTSNPN and CDR2 SVGIG (reference sequence). This CDR3 is 11 amino acids long. The DNA for the CDR3 is TGTGCCTGGAGGGGGAACACTGAAGCTTTCTTT. It codes for CAWRGNTEAFF.

The genes are TRBV20-1 and TRBJ2-7; TRBD1 matches at 7 bases. Germline-derived CDR1 and CDR2 are DFQATT and SNEGSKA (reference sequence). The CDR3 spans 14 residues. The V and J ends lost 0 bases and 3 bases, in that order; junction bases with no gene match: 5. In nucleotides, the CDR3 is TGCAGTGCTAGAGATTGGGACAGAAGCTACGAGCAGTACTTC. Translated, it gives CSARDWDRSYEQYF.

V and J are TRBV3-1 and TRBJ2-1; the D gene is possibly TRBD2 (5 bases). The CDR3 sequence is 15 residues long. Trimming left V 0 bases short and J 10 bases short, with 16 bases between. The germline CDR1 and CDR2 sequences are LGHDT and YNNKEL (reference sequence). The CDR3 DNA reads TGTGCCAGCAGCCAAGATGGAGCGGTGGTGAGCGAGCAGTTCTTC. It yields the protein CASSQDGAVVSEQFF.

This clonotype was counted a few times. This chain connects TRBV12-3 or TRBV12-4 to TRBJ2-2, with 8 bases identical to TRBD1. The CDR3 extends over 18 amino acids. The ends lost 3 bases at V and 6 bases at J; junction bases unmatched: 15. CDR3 protein: CASSFPGQGKWVSGELFF. The CDR3, as DNA: TGTGCCAGCAGTTTCCCCGGACAGGGTAAATGGGTGTCCGGGGAGCTGTTTTTT.

This clonotype was seen once. CDR3 amino acids: CASSPTVAISSYEQYF. As DNA, the CDR3 is TGTGCCAGCAGCCCCACGGTAGCGATTAGCTCCTACGAGCAGTACTTC. The chain joins TRBV7-6 to TRBJ2-7; TRBD2 is a possible D gene (5 bases). The V end lost 5 bases, the J end lost 0 bases, and 17 bases lay between the germline ends. The CDR3 consists of 16 residues. CDR1 and CDR2 (germline): SGHVS, FNYEAQ. Complete variable domain (other parts from reference TRBV7-6 and TRBJ2-7): GAGVSQSPRYKVTKRGQDVALRCDPISGHVSLYWYRQALGQGPEFLTYFNYEAQQDKSGLPNDRFSAERPEGSISTLTIQRTEQRDSAMYRCASSPTVAISSYEQYFGPGTRLTVT.

The CDR3 sequence: CASSLYVREAFF. The CDR3 nucleotides are TGTGCCAGCAGCTTATACGTCAGAGAAGCTTTCTTT. The chain uses TRBV7-2 and TRBJ1-1; no definite D call. The V end lost 2 bases, the J end lost 8 bases, and 9 bases lay between the germline ends. This CDR3 has 12 amino acids. CDR1 is SGHTA, CDR2 FQGNSA, per germline.

The chain recombines TRBV6-2 or TRBV6-3 with TRBJ2-7, with D possibly TRBD1 on 6 matching bases. This CDR3 is 13 amino acids long. V was cut by 7 bases and J by 3 bases, with 13 bases left in between. The germline CDR1 and CDR2 sequences are MNHEY and SVGEGT. CDR3 nucleotides: TGTGCCAGCACCATAACAGGGAGCTACGAGCAGTACTTC. It codes for CASTITGSYEQYF.

The CDR3: CASSKGCLAEQFF. CDR3 DNA sequence: TGTGCCAGCAGCAAAGGATGTCTAGCGGAGCAGTTCTTC. The chain carries TRBV21-1 and TRBJ2-1; the table's D call, TRBD2, has no DNA check behind it. TRBV21-1 is annotated as a pseudogene. The CDR3 runs 13 residues.

This clonotype was observed many times. V usage is TRBV24-1 and J usage is TRBJ2-5; 8 bases match TRBD1. The CDR3 spans 15 residues. Germline lookup yields CDR1 KGHDR and CDR2 SFDVKD. Losses at the gene ends were 3 bases for V and 3 bases for J; bases not matched to a gene: 5. The CDR3 is CATSDPGGREETQYF. The CDR3 nucleotides are TGTGCCACCAGTGATCCAGGGGGCCGGGAAGAGACCCAGTACTTC.

The chain combines TRBV5-1 with TRBJ2-7, with D possibly TRBD1 on 5 matching bases. CDR3 length equals 14 residues. V gave up 4 bases and J gave up 0 bases, with 11 bases separating them. Germline V lookup: CDR1 SGHRS, CDR2 YFSETQ. CDR3 DNA sequence: TGCGCCAGCAGCCCCTACAGGAGCTCCTACGAGCAGTACTTC. Translation: CASSPYRSSYEQYF.

This clonotype was recorded only once. This CDR3 is CATDAEPDSYGEQFF. The CDR3, as DNA: TGTGCCACAGACGCAGAACCAGATTCCTACGGTGAGCAGTTCTTC. The V call is TRBV30, the J call TRBJ2-1; D gene uncertain. V lost 8 bases and J 9 bases, leaving 26 bases between the germline ends. The CDR3 loop spans 15 amino acids. Germline CDR1 GTSNPN, CDR2 SVGIG (reference sequence). The full variable domain, rest sourced from reference TRBV30 and TRBJ2-1, is SQTIHQWPATLVQPVGSPLSLECTVEGTSNPNLYWYRQAAGRGLQLLFYSVGIGQISSEVPQNLSASRPQDRQFILSSKKLLLSDSGFYLCATDAEPDSYGEQFFGPGTRLTVL.

The chain is built from TRBV2 and TRBJ2-3; TRBD1 aligns across 8 bases. The CDR3 totals 15 residues. Per the germline V gene, CDR1 is SNHLY and CDR2 is FYNNEI. Trimming at V came to 4 bases and at J to 0 bases, leaving 3 bases not matched to a gene. The DNA of the CDR3 is TGTGCCAGCAGTGTTGACAGGGGAAGCACAGATACGCAGTATTTT. As protein: CASSVDRGSTDTQYF.